This paragraph covers one T cell receptor beta chain sequence. What it binds is not known. TCRdb recomputed calls from the 5' RACE reads with MiXCR, one row per CDR3 protein. Among approximately 300,000 distinct CDR3 sequences listed, approximately 12% were seen once. This specimen comes from a study of T cells after yellow fever vaccination. Regarding the study as a whole: The secondary response was weaker, and its peak arrived faster, on day 5 versus 15.

Germline V gives CDR1 KGHSH, CDR2 LQKENI. Trimming at V came to 6 bases and at J to 3 bases, leaving 10 bases not matched to a gene. This CDR3 has 16 residues. The sequenced sample was CD4+ T cells sorted from PBMCs, obtained 45 days after the yellow fever booster vaccination. This sequence was found in a man between 18 and 35 years old who received the YFV17D yellow fever vaccine. The chain joins TRBV18 to TRBJ2-2, with 7 bases matching TRBD1. The CDR3 DNA reads TGTGCCAGCTCGCGTGAGACAGGGATTTACACCGGGGAGCTGTTTTTT. Protein product: CASSRETGIYTGELFF. The full variable domain, in which reference TRBV18 and TRBJ2-2 provide the parts outside the CDR3, is NAGVMQNPRHLVRRRGQEARLRCSPMKGHSHVYWYRQLPEEGLKFMVYLQKENIIDESGMPKERFSAEFPKEGPSILRIQQVVRGDSAAYFCASSRETGIYTGELFFGEGSRLTVL.